This TCR beta chain was retrieved from a study of T cells after posttransplantation cyclophosphamide. Measured with immunoSEQ multiplex PCR; TCRdb has only the in-frame clones, and not every one. The sample contains fewer than 40,000 clones, none occurring once; less than 5% lies in the top ten. This clone was recorded at least ten times. The antigen is not known. Study-level results: Donor CD8+ memory clones often dominated recipient blood repertoires at later times.

Germline V CDR1 and CDR2: ENHRY, SYGVKD. The CDR3 is 15 residues long. The J segment lost 7 bases and the V segment lost 2 bases, leaving 11 bases of the junction unmatched. Sequencing was carried out using PBMCs. The V call is TRBV10-3, the J call TRBJ2-7; TRBD2 aligns across 7 bases. This TCR came from a woman in her twenties or thirties in good health and a related stem cell transplant donor. The CDR3 sequence: CAISEGGVPLGEQYF. For the CDR3, the DNA is TGTGCCATCAGTGAGGGGGGGGTCCCCCTGGGGGAGCAGTACTTC.